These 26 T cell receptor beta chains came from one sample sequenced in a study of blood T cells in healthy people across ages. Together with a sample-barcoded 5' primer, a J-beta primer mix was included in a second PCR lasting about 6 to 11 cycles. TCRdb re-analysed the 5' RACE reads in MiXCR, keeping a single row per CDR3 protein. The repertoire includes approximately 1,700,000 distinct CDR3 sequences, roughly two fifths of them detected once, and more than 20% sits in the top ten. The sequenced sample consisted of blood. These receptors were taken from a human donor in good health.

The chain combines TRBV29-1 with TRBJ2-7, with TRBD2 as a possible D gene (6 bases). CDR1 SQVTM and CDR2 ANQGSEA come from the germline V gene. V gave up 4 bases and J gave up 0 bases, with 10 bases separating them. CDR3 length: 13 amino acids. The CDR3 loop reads CSVGGGDSYEQYF. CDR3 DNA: TGCAGCGTTGGAGGCGGGGACTCCTACGAGCAGTACTTC.

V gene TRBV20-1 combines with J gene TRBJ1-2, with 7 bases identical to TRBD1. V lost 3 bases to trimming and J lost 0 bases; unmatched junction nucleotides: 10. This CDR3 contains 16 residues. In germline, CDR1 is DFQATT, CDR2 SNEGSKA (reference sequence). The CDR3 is CSASADRAGANYGYTF. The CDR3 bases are TGCAGTGCTAGTGCTGACAGGGCCGGGGCTAACTATGGCTACACCTTC.

In DNA, the CDR3 is TGTGCCAGCAGATCAATAAGGGGCTATGGCTACACCTTC. This sequence encodes CASRSIRGYGYTF. The V gene is TRBV6-2 or TRBV6-3, the J gene TRBJ1-2; TRBD1 is a possible D gene (5 bases). V was clipped by 6 bases and J by 4 bases, with 12 bases between them. Germline V gene sequence: CDR1 MNHEY, CDR2 SVGEGT. This CDR3 has 13 residues.

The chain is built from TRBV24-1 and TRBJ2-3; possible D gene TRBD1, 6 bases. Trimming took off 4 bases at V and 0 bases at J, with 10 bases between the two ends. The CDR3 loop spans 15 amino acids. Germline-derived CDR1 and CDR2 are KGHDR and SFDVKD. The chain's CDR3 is CATSDRTASTDTQYF. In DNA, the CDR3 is TGTGCCACCAGTGACAGGACAGCTAGCACAGATACGCAGTATTTT.

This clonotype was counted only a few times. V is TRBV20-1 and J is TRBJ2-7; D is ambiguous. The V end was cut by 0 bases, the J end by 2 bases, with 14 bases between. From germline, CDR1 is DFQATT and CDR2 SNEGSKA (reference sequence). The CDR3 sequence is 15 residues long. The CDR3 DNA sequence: TGCAGTGCTAGAGATGATATCGGGTTCCCCTACGAGCAGTACTTC. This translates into CSARDDIGFPYEQYF.

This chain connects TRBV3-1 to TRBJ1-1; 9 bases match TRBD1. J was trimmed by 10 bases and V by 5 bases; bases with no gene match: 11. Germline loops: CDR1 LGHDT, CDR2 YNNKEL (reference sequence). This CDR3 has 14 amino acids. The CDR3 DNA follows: TGTGCCAGCAGCTCCCATCCGGGACAGGGTGCAGCTTTCTTT. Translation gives CASSSHPGQGAAFF.

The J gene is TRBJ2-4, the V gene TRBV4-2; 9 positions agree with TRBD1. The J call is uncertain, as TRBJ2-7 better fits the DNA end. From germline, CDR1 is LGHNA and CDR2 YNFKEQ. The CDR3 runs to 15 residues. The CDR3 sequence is CASSPRTGVVYEQYF. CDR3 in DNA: TGTGCCAGCAGCCCCCGGACAGGGGTTGTCTACGAGCAGTACTTC.

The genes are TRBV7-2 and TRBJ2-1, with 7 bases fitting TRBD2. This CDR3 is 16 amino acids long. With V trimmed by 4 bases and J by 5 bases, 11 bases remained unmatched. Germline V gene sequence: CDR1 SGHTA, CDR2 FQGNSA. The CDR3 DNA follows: TGTGCCAGCAGCTCAGTGGGGGGGATAAAAGACAATGAGCAGTTCTTC. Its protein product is CASSSVGGIKDNEQFF. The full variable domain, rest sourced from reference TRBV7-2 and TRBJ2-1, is GAGVSQSPSNKVTEKGKDVELRCDPISGHTALYWYRQSLGQGLEFLIYFQGNSAPDKSGLPSDRFSAERTGGSVSTLTIQRTQQEDSAVYLCASSSVGGIKDNEQFFGPGTRLTVL.

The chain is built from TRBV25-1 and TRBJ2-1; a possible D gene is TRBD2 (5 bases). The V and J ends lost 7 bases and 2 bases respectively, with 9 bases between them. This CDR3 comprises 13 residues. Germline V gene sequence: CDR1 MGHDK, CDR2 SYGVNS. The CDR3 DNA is TGTGCCAGCATCGGCGGGCCCTACAATGAGCAGTTCTTC. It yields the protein CASIGGPYNEQFF.

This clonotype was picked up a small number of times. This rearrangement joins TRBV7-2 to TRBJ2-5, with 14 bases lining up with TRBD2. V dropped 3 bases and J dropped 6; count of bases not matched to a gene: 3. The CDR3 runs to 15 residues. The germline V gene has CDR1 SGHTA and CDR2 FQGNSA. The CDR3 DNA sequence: TGTGCCAGCAGCTTGGGACTAGCGGGGGTTAAGACCCAGTACTTC. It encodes CASSLGLAGVKTQYF.

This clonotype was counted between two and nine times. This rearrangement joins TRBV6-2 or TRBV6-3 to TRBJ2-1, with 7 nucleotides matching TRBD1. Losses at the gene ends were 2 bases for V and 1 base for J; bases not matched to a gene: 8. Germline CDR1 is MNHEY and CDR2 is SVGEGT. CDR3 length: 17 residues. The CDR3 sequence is CASSYRNRGRSYNEQFF. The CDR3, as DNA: TGTGCCAGCAGTTACCGTAACAGGGGCCGTTCCTACAATGAGCAGTTCTTC.

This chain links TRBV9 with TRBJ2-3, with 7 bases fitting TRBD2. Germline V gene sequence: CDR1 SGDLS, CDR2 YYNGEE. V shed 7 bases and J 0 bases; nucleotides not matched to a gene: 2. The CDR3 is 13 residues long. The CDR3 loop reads CASGRGSTDTQYF. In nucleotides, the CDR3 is TGTGCCAGCGGGCGGGGGAGCACAGATACGCAGTATTTT.

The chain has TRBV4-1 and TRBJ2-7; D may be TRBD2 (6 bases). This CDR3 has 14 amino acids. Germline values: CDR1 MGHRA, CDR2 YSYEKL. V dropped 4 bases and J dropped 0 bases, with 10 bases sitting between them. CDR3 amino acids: CASSRGLTSYEQYF. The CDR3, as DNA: TGCGCCAGCAGCCGGGGACTGACCTCCTACGAGCAGTACTTC.

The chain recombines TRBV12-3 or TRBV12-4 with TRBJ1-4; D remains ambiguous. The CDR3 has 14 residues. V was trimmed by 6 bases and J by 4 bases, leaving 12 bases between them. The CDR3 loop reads CASRIDGLNEKLFF. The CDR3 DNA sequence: TGTGCCAGCAGGATCGACGGTCTTAATGAAAAACTGTTTTTT.

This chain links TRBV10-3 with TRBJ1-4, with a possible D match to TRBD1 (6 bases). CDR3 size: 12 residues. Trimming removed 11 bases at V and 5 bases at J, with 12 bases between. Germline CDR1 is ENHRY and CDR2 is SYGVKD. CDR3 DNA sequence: TGTGCCTCCGGGGGCTCGAATGAAAAACTGTTTTTT. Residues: CASGGSNEKLFF.

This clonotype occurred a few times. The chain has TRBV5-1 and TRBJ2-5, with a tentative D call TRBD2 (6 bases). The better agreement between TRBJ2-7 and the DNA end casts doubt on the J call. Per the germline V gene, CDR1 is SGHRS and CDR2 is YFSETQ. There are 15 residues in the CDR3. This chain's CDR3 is CASSSHSGTHYEQYF. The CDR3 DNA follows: TGCGCCAGCAGCTCGCACTCCGGGACTCACTACGAGCAGTACTTC.

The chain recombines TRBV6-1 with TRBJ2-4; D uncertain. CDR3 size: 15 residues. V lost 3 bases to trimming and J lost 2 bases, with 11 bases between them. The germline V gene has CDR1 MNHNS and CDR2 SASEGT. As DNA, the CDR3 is TGTGCCAGCAGTGATGGGTATCTACCCAAAAACATTCAGTACTTC. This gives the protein CASSDGYLPKNIQYF.

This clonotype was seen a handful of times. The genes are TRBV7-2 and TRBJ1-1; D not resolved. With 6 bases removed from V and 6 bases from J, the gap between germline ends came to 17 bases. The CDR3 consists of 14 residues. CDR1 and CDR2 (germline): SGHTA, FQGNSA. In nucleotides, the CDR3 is TGTGCCAGCAGGCCGGGCTACTCCCTCGCTGAAGCTTTCTTT. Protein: CASRPGYSLAEAFF.

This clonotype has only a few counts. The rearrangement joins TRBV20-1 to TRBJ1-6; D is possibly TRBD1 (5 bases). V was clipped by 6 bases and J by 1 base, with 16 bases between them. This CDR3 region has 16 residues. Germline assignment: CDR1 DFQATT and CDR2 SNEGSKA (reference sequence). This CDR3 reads CSAPRAGQSYNSPLHF. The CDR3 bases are TGCAGTGCCCCCCGGGCGGGGCAGTCCTATAATTCACCCCTCCACTTT.

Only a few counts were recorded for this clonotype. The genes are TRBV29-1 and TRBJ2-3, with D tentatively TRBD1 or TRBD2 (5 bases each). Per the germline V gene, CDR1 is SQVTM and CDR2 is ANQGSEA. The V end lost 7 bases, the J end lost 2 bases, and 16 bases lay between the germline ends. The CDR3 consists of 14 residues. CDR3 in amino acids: CSAPAMGDTDTQYF. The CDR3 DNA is TGCAGCGCCCCGGCGATGGGGGACACAGATACGCAGTATTTT.

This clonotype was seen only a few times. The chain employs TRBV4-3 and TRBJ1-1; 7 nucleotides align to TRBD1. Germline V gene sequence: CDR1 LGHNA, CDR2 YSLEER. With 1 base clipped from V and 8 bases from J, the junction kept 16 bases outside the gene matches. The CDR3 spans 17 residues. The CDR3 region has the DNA TGCGCCAGCAGCCAAGTACGAATCCTGACAGGGTTACCCGAAGCTTTCTTT. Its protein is CASSQVRILTGLPEAFF.

This chain's CDR3 is CASSTDRVDQETQYF. The CDR3 nucleotides are TGCGCCAGCAGCACGGACAGGGTGGATCAAGAGACCCAGTACTTC. The chain has TRBV5-1 and TRBJ2-5; 8 bases match TRBD1. The germline CDR1 and CDR2 sequences are SGHRS and YFSETQ. Trimming at V came to 4 bases and at J to 2 bases, leaving 7 bases not matched to a gene. The CDR3 runs to 15 residues.

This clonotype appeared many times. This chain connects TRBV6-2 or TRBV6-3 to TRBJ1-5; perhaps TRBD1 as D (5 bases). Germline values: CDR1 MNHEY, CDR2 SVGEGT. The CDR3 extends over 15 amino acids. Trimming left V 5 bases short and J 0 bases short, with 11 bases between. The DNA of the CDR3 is TGTGCCAGCAGTCCGCAGGGTTATAGCAATCAGCCCCAGCATTTT. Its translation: CASSPQGYSNQPQHF.

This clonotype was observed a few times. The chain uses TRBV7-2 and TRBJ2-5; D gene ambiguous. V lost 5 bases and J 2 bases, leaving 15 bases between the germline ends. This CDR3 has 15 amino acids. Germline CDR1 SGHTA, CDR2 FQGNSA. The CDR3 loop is CASSPRFGIQETQYF. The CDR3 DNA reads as TGTGCCAGCAGCCCGAGGTTTGGGATACAAGAGACCCAGTACTTC.

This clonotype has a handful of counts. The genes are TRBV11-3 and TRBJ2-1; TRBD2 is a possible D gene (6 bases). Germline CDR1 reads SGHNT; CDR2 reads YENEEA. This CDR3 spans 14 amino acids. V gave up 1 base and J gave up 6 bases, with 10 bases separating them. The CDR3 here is CASSLGRDSNEQFF. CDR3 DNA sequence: TGTGCCAGCAGCTTAGGGAGGGATTCCAATGAGCAGTTCTTC.

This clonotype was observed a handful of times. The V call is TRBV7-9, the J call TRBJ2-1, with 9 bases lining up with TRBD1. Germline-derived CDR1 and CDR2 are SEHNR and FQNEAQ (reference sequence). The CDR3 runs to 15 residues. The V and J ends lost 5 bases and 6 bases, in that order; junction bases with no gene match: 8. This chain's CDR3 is CASSKKGTGINEQFF. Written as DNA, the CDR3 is TGTGCCAGCAGCAAAAAGGGGACAGGGATCAATGAGCAGTTCTTC.